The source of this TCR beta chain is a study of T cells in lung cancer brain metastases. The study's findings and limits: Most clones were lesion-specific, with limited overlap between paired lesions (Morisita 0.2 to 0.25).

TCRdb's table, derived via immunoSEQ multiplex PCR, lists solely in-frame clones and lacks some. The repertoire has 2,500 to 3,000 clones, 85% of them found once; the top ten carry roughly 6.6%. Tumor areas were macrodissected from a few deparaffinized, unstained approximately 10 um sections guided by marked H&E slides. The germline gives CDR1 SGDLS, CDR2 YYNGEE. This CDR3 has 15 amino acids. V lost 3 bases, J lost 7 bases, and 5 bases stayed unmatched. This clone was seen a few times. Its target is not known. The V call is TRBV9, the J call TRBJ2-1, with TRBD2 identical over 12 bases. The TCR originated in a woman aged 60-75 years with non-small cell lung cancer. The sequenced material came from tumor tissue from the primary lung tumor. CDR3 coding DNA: TGTGCCAGCAGCGCTAGCGGGAGGGTGGGGAATGAGCAGTTCTTC. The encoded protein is CASSASGRVGNEQFF.